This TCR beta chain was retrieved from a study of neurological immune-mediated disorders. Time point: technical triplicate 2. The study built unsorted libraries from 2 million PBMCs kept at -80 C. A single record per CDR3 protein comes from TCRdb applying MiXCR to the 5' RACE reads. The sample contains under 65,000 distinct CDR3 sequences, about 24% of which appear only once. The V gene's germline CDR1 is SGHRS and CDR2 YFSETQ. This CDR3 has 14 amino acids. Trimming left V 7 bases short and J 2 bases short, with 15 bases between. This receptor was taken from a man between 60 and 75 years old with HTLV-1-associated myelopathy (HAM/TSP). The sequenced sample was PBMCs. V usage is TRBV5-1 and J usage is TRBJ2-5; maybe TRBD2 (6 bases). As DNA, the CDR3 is TGCGCCAGCCTCCCTACGGGGGTTCAAGAGACCCAGTACTTC. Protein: CASLPTGVQETQYF.